These 10 T cell receptor beta chains were all obtained from the same sample, sequenced in a study of breast tumors, draining lymph nodes, adjacent tissues. The lymph nodes were axillary draining lymph nodes from breast cancer patients. TCRdb re-called the multiplex PCR reads with MiXCR, one entry per CDR3 protein. The profile shows approximately 210,000 distinct CDR3 sequences, roughly 32% of them singletons. The sequencing sample was made of axillary lymph node tissue. These receptors were obtained from a female donor with breast cancer. Some clones in this sample may be carry-over from other donors' samples.

In its sample, this clonotype was seen many times. This chain joins TRBV6-1 and TRBJ1-2; 7 bases match TRBD1. Germline assignment: CDR1 MNHNS and CDR2 SASEGT. The trim removed 5 bases at V and 0 bases at J, leaving 6 bases unmatched. The CDR3 contains 15 residues. Here the CDR3 DNA reads TGTGCCAGCAGTCCCGTCCAGGGGGCTAACTATGGCTACACCTTC. Its translation: CASSPVQGANYGYTF.

A word on this clonotype: It may be a read error: a sequence one base away is much more abundant. V and J are TRBV2 and TRBJ2-7, with TRBD2 as a possible D gene (7 bases). The length of the CDR3 is 14 residues. The germline V and J ends were trimmed by 1 base and 5 bases, with 12 bases remaining between them. CDR1 SNHLY and CDR2 FYNNEI come from the germline V gene. CDR3: CASSEGGGGHEQYF. The CDR3 nucleotides are TGTGCCAGCAGTGAAGGGGGGGGCGGCCACGAGCAGTACTTC.

This clonotype was found many times. CDR3: CASSLGGIGSADTQYF. The CDR3 DNA reads TGTGCCAGCAGCTTAGGCGGGATCGGTAGTGCAGATACGCAGTATTTT. The rearrangement links TRBV11-2 to TRBJ2-3; possible D gene TRBD2, 6 bases. The germline V gene has CDR1 SGHAT and CDR2 FQNNGV. V was pared by 1 base and J by 4 bases, with 15 bases between. CDR3 length: 16 amino acids.

Relative to its sample, this clonotype is medium-sized. The chain employs TRBV5-1 and TRBJ1-6; D perhaps matches TRBD1 (5 bases). Trimming took 9 bases from V and 7 from J, leaving 14 bases between them. CDR1 SGHRS and CDR2 YFSETQ come from the germline V gene. CDR3 length: 13 residues. CDR3 loop: CATRSGNNSPLHF. The CDR3 DNA reads as TGCGCCACCAGGTCAGGGAACAATTCACCCCTCCACTTT.

The rearrangement uses TRBV28 and TRBJ1-5; D is unresolved. This CDR3 region has 13 residues. Germline V gene lookup returns CDR1 MDHEN and CDR2 SYDVKM. The germline V and J ends were trimmed by 8 bases and 5 bases, with 13 bases remaining between them. The DNA of the CDR3 is TGTGCCAGCGGGGTGGGCTTCTATCAGCCCCAGCATTTT. This gives the protein CASGVGFYQPQHF.

The table lists this clonotype with many counts. This chain joins TRBV20-1 and TRBJ2-5; 8 bases align to TRBD2. The CDR3 is 15 residues long. V dropped 4 bases and J dropped 0; count of bases not matched to a gene: 7. The germline CDR1 and CDR2 sequences are DFQATT and SNEGSKA (reference sequence). CDR3 region: CSAIRGSGNQETQYF. In nucleotides, the CDR3 is TGCAGTGCTATACGGGGTAGCGGGAACCAAGAGACCCAGTACTTC.

This clonotype was observed at least ten times. The genes are TRBV19 and TRBJ2-1; 7 bases match TRBD2. After removal of 11 bases from V and 0 bases from J, the junction contained 10 bases not matched to a gene. CDR3 length equals 15 residues. Germline CDR1 is LNHDA and CDR2 is SQIVND (reference sequence). CDR3 DNA sequence: TGTGCCGCAGGATTCGGCGGGAGCTCCTACAATGAGCAGTTCTTC. Protein sequence: CAAGFGGSSYNEQFF.

This clonotype was counted many times. This chain joins TRBV12-3 or TRBV12-4 and TRBJ2-5, with TRBD2 matching 10 bases. Trimming cost V 5 bases and J 4 bases; bases outside gene matches: 7. The CDR3 sequence is 15 residues long. The CDR3 DNA is TGTGCCAGCAGTACCGGGACTAGCGTGGGAGAGACCCAGTACTTC. Its translation is CASSTGTSVGETQYF.

Turning to this clonotype: A much more abundant neighbour one base away suggests this may be a read error. The CDR3 loop is CSATTSGRAATQYF. The CDR3 coding sequence is TGCAGTGCTACGACTAGCGGGAGGGCTGCGACCCAGTACTTC. The chain combines TRBV20-1 with TRBJ2-5; 14 positions match TRBD2. In germline, CDR1 is DFQATT, CDR2 SNEGSKA (reference sequence). The J segment lost 7 bases and the V segment lost 4 bases, leaving 5 bases of the junction unmatched. The CDR3 contains 14 residues.

This chain joins TRBV6-5 and TRBJ2-7; 10 bases align to TRBD1. CDR3 length equals 20 residues. V trimming: 5 bases; J trimming: 0 bases; junction bases outside the gene matches: 19. Per germline, CDR1 MNHEY and CDR2 SVGAGI. CDR3 DNA sequence: TGTGCCAGCAGTCACTTTCCGACCGGGACAGGGGACCTCAGCTCCTACGAGCAGTACTTC. Protein: CASSHFPTGTGDLSSYEQYF.